This T cell receptor (beta chain) was found in a study of beta chain features in type 1 diabetes. In its sample, this clone was seen a few times. Its target is not known. Notes on the study in general: The study found that naive, central memory and Treg TCRB repertoires appeared more similar in patients than in healthy donors. In all four CD4+ subsets, TCRB CDR3 length was significantly, moderately reduced in type 1 diabetes. In type 1 diabetes patients, VDJ junctions had fewer insertions; deletions at these junctions were more frequent.

Per germline, CDR1 SNHLY and CDR2 FYNNEI. This CDR3 contains 12 residues. With 6 bases removed from V and 2 bases from J, the gap between germline ends came to 8 bases. Reverse transcribing all isolated RNA meant expressed TCRB transcripts were sequenced. Average reads for naive, central memory and regulatory T cell samples were several million. Assay used: immunoSEQ multiplex PCR; TCRdb lists only in-frame clones, some missing. The repertoire holds some 700,000 clones, roughly an eighth seen once, with 0.022% in the top ten. The receptor was derived from a man between 18 and 29 years old with type 1 diabetes. The chain joins TRBV2 to TRBJ2-7; D uncertain. Sample: naive CD4+ T cells from blood. CDR3 amino acids: CASRGETYEQYF. The CDR3 coding sequence is TGTGCCAGCAGGGGTGAGACCTACGAGCAGTACTTC.